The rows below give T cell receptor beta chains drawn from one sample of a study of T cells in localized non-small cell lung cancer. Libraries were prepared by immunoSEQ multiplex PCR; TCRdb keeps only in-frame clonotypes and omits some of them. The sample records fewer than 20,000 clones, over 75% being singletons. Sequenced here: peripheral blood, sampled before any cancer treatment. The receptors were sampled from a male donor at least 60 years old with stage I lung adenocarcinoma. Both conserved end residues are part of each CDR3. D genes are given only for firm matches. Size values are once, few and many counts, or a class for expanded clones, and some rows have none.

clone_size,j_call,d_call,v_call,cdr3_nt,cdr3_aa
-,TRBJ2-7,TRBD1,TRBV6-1,TGTGCCATCCCGGGACAGGGGGCCTACGAGCAGTACTTC,CAIPGQGAYEQYF
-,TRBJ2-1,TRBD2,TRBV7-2,TGTGCCAGCAGCTTAAGACGGACTAGCGGGAGCAATGAGCAGTTCTTC,CASSLRRTSGSNEQFF
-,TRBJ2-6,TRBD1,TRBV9,TGTGCCAGCAGCAGACAGGGGGGATCTGGGGCCAACGTCCTGACTTTC,CASSRQGGSGANVLTF
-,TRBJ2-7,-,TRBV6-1,TGTGCCAGCAGTGAGGAGTGGGGCGGAAGGAAGTACTTC,CASSEEWGGRKYF
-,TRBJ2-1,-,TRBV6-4,TGTGCCAGCAGTGACTCAAACATCAATGAGCAGTTCTTC,CASSDSNINEQFF
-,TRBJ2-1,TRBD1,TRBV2,TGTGCCAGCAATTTTTATGGGACAGGCGACAATGAGCAGTTCTTC,CASNFYGTGDNEQFF
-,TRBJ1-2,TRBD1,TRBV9,TGTGCCAGCAGCCCCAACAGGGGGTTCGATGGCTACACCTTC,CASSPNRGFDGYTF
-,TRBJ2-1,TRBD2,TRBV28,TGTGCCAGCAGTCCCCGACTAGCAGTCGATGAGCAGTTCTTC,CASSPRLAVDEQFF
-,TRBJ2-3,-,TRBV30,TGTGCCTGGAGGAGTTGGTCCCTCTTAGATACGCAGTATTTT,CAWRSWSLLDTQYF
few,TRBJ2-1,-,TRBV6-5,TGTGCCAGCAGTTCCCAGGGTAGCGATGAGCAGTTCTTC,CASSSQGSDEQFF
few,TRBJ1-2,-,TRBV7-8,TGTGCCAGCAGTTTGCTTATGGAGGGAGGCGGCTACACCTTC,CASSLLMEGGGYTF
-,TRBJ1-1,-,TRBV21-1,TGTGCCAGCAGCCGGGACAACCGAAACAGCATGAACACTGAAGCTTTCTTT,CASSRDNRNSMNTEAFF
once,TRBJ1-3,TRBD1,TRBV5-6,TGTGCCAGCAGCTTGGGGACAGGGCCTGGAAACACCATATATTTT,CASSLGTGPGNTIYF
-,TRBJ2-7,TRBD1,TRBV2,TGTGCCAGCAGGAGGGGGACAGGGTTCTACGAGCAGTACTTC,CASRRGTGFYEQYF
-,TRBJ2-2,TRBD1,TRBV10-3,TGTGCCATCAATCTGGGACAGGGGGCAGGGGAGCTGTTTTTT,CAINLGQGAGELFF
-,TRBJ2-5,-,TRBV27,TGTGCCAGCAGTCCCTCGTGGAGTTCCTTGGAGACCCAGTACTTC,CASSPSWSSLETQYF
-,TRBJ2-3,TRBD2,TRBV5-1,TGCGCCAGCAGCTTGGGTTCTAGCGGAGTTACAGATACGCAGTATTTT,CASSLGSSGVTDTQYF
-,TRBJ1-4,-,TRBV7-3,TGTGCCAGCAGCTTATGGGGGCGGGGGCTTAATGAAAAACTGTTTTTT,CASSLWGRGLNEKLFF
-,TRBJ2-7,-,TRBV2,TGTGCCAGTTGCCTGCAGGGTCGCGACGAGCAGTACTTC,CASCLQGRDEQYF
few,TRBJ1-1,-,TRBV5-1,TGCGCCAGCAGCCAGGGGACCTCCTTGAACACTGAAGCTTTCTTT,CASSQGTSLNTEAFF
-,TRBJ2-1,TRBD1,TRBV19,TGTGCCAGTAGTATAGGGACAGGGGCTCTTGGCTATGAGCAGTTCTTC,CASSIGTGALGYEQFF
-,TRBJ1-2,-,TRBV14,TGTGCCAGCAGCCGGGACAACCAACTGACGGGCGTCTATGGCTACACCTTC,CASSRDNQLTGVYGYTF
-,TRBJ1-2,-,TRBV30,TGTGCCTGGGGGGAAAACTATGGCTACACCTTC,CAWGENYGYTF
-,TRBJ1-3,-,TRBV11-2,TGTGCCAGCAGCTTTTCCGGAAACACCATATATTTT,CASSFSGNTIYF
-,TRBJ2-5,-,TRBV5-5,TGTGCCAGCACTCCTCCTTGGGGGGAGGAGACCCAGTACTTC,CASTPPWGEETQYF
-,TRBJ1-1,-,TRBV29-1,TGCAGCGTTGGGTTTATAATTCTGAACACTGAAGCTTTCTTT,CSVGFIILNTEAFF
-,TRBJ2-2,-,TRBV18,TGTGCCAGCTCACCCGCCTCGAACACCGGGGAGCTGTTTTTT,CASSPASNTGELFF
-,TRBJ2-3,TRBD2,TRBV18,TGTGCCAGCTCACCCGCCGGGGGGGCTCAAGATACGCAGTATTTT,CASSPAGGAQDTQYF
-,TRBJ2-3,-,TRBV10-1,TGCGCCAGCAGTGGTGAGGGGAACACAGATACGCAGTATTTT,CASSGEGNTDTQYF
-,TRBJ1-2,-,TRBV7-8,TGTGCCAGCAGCTCCACAGGGCTCTATGGCTACACCTTC,CASSSTGLYGYTF
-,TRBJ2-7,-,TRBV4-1,TGCGCCAGCAGCCAAGAATGGCGGCGGGCGGAGACCTACGAGCAGTACTTC,CASSQEWRRAETYEQYF
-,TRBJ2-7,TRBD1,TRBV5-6,TGTGCCAGCAGCTTGGGGACAGGGACCTACGAGCAGTACTTC,CASSLGTGTYEQYF
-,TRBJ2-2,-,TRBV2,TGTGCCAGCAGTTTGGACCGGAGGAACACCGGGGAGCTGTTTTTT,CASSLDRRNTGELFF
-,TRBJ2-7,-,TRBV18,TGTGCCAGCTCACAACCCCATGGGGGAGGTTATTACGAGCAGTACTTC,CASSQPHGGGYYEQYF
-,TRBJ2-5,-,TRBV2,TGTGCCAGCAGGGGTCAAGCGCCGGGCGGGACCCAGTACTTC,CASRGQAPGGTQYF
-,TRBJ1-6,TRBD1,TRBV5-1,TGCGCCAGCAGCCCTCAAAAAGGGACAGAAAATTCACCCCTCCACTTT,CASSPQKGTENSPLHF
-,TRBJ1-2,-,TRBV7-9,TGTGCCAGCAGCCCAGGACGGAGAGCTAACTATGGCTACACCTTC,CASSPGRRANYGYTF
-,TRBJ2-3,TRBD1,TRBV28,TGTGCCAGCAGCCCCTGGGACAGCGTTAAACCCCCCACAGATACGCAGTATTTT,CASSPWDSVKPPTDTQYF
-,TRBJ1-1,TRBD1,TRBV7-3,TGTGCCAGCAGCCCACGGGGGACAGGGTGGACTGAAGCTTTCTTT,CASSPRGTGWTEAFF
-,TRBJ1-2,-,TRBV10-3,TGTGCCATCAGTGAGTCGGGAAACTATGGCTACACCTTC,CAISESGNYGYTF
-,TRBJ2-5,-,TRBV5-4,TGTGCCAGCAGCTTGGCCTCGGTACTGGAGACCCAGTACTTC,CASSLASVLETQYF
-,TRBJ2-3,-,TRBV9,TGTGCCAGCAGCCAGTCAGGCGTAACGCAGTATTTT,CASSQSGVTQYF
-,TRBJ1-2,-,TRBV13,TGTGCCAGCAGCAGCCCGAAGCCCACAGGAGCTAACTATGGCTACACCTTC,CASSSPKPTGANYGYTF
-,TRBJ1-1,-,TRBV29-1,TGCAGCGAGGGGCGGGACCCAAGGACGAGGACTGAAGCTTTCTTT,CSEGRDPRTRTEAFF
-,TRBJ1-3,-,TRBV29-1,TGCAGCGTTGAAGAATCACCTGGAAACACCATATATTTT,CSVEESPGNTIYF
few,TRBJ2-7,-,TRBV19,TGTGCCAGCCAGTCTGGCTACGAGCAGTACTTC,CASQSGYEQYF
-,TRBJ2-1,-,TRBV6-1,TGTGCCAGCAGTGGGGGGCTAGGGGTCAATGAGCAGTTCTTC,CASSGGLGVNEQFF
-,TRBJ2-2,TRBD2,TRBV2,TGTGCCAGCAGTGAAAGGCGGCCTAGCGGGAGTCGAACCGGGGAGCTGTTTTTT,CASSERRPSGSRTGELFF
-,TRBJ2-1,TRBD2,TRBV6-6,TGTGCCAGCAGTTCCGGACTAGCCTCCGCCCCAGCTGAGCAGTTCTTC,CASSSGLASAPAEQFF
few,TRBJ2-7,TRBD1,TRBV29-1,TGCAGCGTTGAAGCCCCGGGACAGGGGGGATACGAGCAGTACTTC,CSVEAPGQGGYEQYF